This record covers a single T cell receptor (beta chain). Its antigen remains unknown. One junction end disagrees with the germline gene, perhaps due to a read error. These data belong to a study of identical twins' blood T cells. Findings of the study overall: Each donor's most abundant TCRbeta clonotypes shared more CDR3 sequences with her twin than unrelated donors.

TCR cDNA libraries came from RNA via a modified published protocol. MiXCR, applied by TCRdb to the 5' RACE reads, yields one record per CDR3 protein. The sample includes 300,000 to 400,000 distinct CDR3 sequences, roughly 31% of them seen just once. Donors were six healthy women in three monozygous twin pairs. The clonotype was recovered from a woman aged 18 to 55 in good health. The sample was PBMCs.

The CDR3 reads CASSLVASPEQFF. The CDR3 nucleotides read TGTGCCAGCAGCTTGGTTGCGAGCCCCGAGCAGTTCTTC. This chain connects TRBV5-1 to TRBJ2-1; no firm D call. The germline CDR1 and CDR2 sequences are SGHRS and YFSETQ. The CDR3 extends over 13 amino acids.